This TCR beta chain stems from a study of blood T cell repertoires in COVID-19. Study-level information: The samples span acute and convalescent COVID-19 from the United States, Italy and Spain.

Per the original methods: Amplification of reference gene primers was used by the study to estimate nucleated cell counts. Measured with immunoSEQ multiplex PCR; TCRdb has only the in-frame clones, and not every one. That table supplies the V and J calls and clone size; D and trimming were determined from the DNA. Of 490,000 or so clones listed, roughly nine tenths are singletons. Participants' own reports of clinical history determined their cohort assignment. Cohort 3 donors counted as recovered after two negative PCRs, clearance, or resolved symptoms. What was sequenced was PBMCs or T cells enriched from blood (not recorded which). The TCR originated in an older woman who had recovered from COVID-19.

The CDR3 spells CASSPVALGAGGAGNTIYF. Here the CDR3 DNA reads TGTGCCAGCTCACCAGTCGCCTTAGGTGCGGGGGGCGCTGGAAACACCATATATTTT. The V call is TRBV18, the J call TRBJ1-3; possibly TRBD1 for D (6 bases). Germline CDR1 and CDR2: KGHSH and LQKENI. The CDR3 is made up of 19 amino acids. With 2 bases removed from V and 2 bases from J, the gap between germline ends came to 22 bases.